This TCR beta chain was identified in a study of beta chain features in type 1 diabetes. Study results and caveats: Across all four CD4+ subsets, people with type 1 diabetes showed modestly shorter TCRB CDR3s. When VDJ junctions were examined, type 1 diabetes patients showed fewer insertions and more deletions. The analysis here could not establish whether HLA type shapes TCRB rearrangement.

The ends lost 5 bases at V and 8 bases at J; junction bases unmatched: 8. This CDR3 is built from 13 residues. Per the germline V gene, CDR1 is LNHDA and CDR2 is SQIVND (reference sequence). As every portion of the isolated RNA was reverse transcribed, the sequencing read expressed TCRB transcripts. Profiling relied on immunoSEQ multiplex PCR, and the TCRdb table lists in-frame clones only, not all of them. This repertoire shows approximately 600,000 clones, around an eighth found once; its top ten account for around 0.12%. On this clone: Its antigen is not known.

Only one heparinised blood draw was taken per donor, and its volume averaged around 100 mL. This sequence joins TRBV19 and TRBJ1-2; 7 nucleotides align to TRBD1. The TCR sequence derives from a man aged 30 to 45 with type 1 diabetes. Sequenced: naive CD4+ T cells from blood. CDR3 protein: CASSGTGERGYTF. CDR3 in DNA: TGTGCCAGTAGTGGTACAGGGGAACGGGGCTACACCTTC.